This TCR beta chain is drawn from a study of blood T cell repertoires in COVID-19. The CDR3 loop spans 14 amino acids. In germline, CDR1 is MNHNS, CDR2 SASEGT. Germline trimming cut 3 bases from V and 4 bases from J; bases unmatched to any gene: 3. Cohort 3 donors counted as recovered after two negative PCRs, clearance, or resolved symptoms. The protocol was immunoSEQ multiplex PCR, while the TCRdb copy is restricted to in-frame clones and leaves out a portion. The data contain about 350,000 clones, about 90% of them singletons. The chain uses TRBV6-1 and TRBJ2-3; TRBD1 matches at 8 bases. Source material: PBMCs or T cells enriched from blood (not recorded which). The clonotype comes from a woman younger than 45 who had recovered from COVID-19. CDR3 nucleotides: TGTGCCAGCAGTGACAGGGGGCGGTCAGATACGCAGTATTTT. The encoded protein is CASSDRGRSDTQYF.